This T cell receptor beta chain stems from a study of response to subunit inactivated influenza vaccine. TCRdb itself ran the RT-PCR reads through MiXCR, one entry per CDR3 protein. The table includes just under 550,000 distinct CDR3 sequences, roughly 25% detected once. Trimming cost V 5 bases and J 0 bases; bases outside gene matches: 7. This CDR3 is built from 15 residues. Per the germline V gene, CDR1 is SGHTA and CDR2 is FQGNSA. Separately, the same data were catalogued under a study of T cells expressing NK-cell markers. That work states: UMIs accompanied the 5'RACE template switching by which TCR beta cDNA was made. An anti-gamma-delta TCR antibody restricted sorting to alpha-beta TCR T cells in several experiments.

Sample: CD4+ T cells sorted from PBMCs, taken 11 to 12 days after vaccination. The chain recombines TRBV7-2 with TRBJ2-7, with 7 bases identical to TRBD2. The receptor was derived from a middle-aged man who received an inactivated influenza vaccine. The CDR3 coding sequence is TGTGCCAGCAGCCCCCCTAGCGGTTCCTCCTACGAGCAGTACTTC. This translates into CASSPPSGSSYEQYF.